This T cell receptor beta chain derives from a study of early T cells in non-severe SARS-CoV-2 infection. Looking at the study overall: Unsorted whole blood bulk RNA was sequenced, with unpaired chains. Study observations and caveats: A preference for anti-spike CD8 responses marked VDJdb matching, which missed private and CD4 specificities.

Per the germline V gene, CDR1 is DFQATT and CDR2 is SNEGSKA (reference sequence). The CDR3 covers 13 residues. Trimming removed 5 bases from V and 7 bases from J; junction bases left unmatched: 8. Only a few counts were recorded for this clonotype. Its specificity is unknown. The TCR library protocol was used to attach unique molecular identifiers. These identifiers were attached to individual cDNA molecules. MiXCR was run by TCRdb on the 5' RACE reads, yielding one entry per CDR3 protein. Here the sample spans about 71,000 distinct CDR3 sequences, roughly 14% being singletons. The chain combines TRBV20-1 with TRBJ2-1, with TRBD1 identical over 7 bases. The source is an adult who was a healthcare worker with PCR-confirmed SARS-CoV-2 infection or an uninfected control (not recorded which). Source: whole blood, taken at baseline. The CDR3 nucleotides are TGCAGTGCTTTGCCAGGGGGTCGGAATGAGCAGTTCTTC. Translated, it gives CSALPGGRNEQFF.